This T cell receptor beta chain was identified during a study of control samples from healthy donors and cancer patients (dated by TCRdb to 2018 to 2020). The V end gives up 0 bases and the J end 3 bases, leaving 7 bases in the junction not matched to a gene. From the germline V gene, CDR1 is MRHNA and CDR2 is SNTAGT. Inclusive of the bounding cysteine and phenylalanine, the CDR3 is 18 residues long. Of all the DNA, just the CDR3 is kept, 54 bases in frame from base 1. The library was produced with the immunoSEQ multiplex PCR assay. TCRdb holds this immuneACCESS table with in-frame rearrangements only. Some clones are missing; in checked studies, unresolved V genes explain under half, and the rest has no known cause. For this sample there are 150,000 to 200,000 clones; around 92% appear just once. Roughly 1.6% of the sample goes to the ten largest clones. On this clone itself: The antigen this receptor binds is unknown. No much larger clone exists at a distance of one base, and base qualities are not known.

The chain is made from TRBV6-4 and TRBJ2-2, with TRBD2 identical over 10 junction bases. This sequence was found in a woman aged 25 to 39 in good health. Sequenced input: blood. The CDR3 amino acid sequence is: CASSDSGGLAPHTGELFF. In nucleotides, the sequence is TGTGCCAGCAGTGACTCAGGGGGACTAGCGCCCCACACCGGGGAGCTGTTTTTT.